This T cell receptor (beta chain) is from a study of Graves' ophthalmopathy and Graves' hyperthyroidism. Germline-derived CDR1 and CDR2 are MDHEN and SYDVKM. Between the trimmed V and J ends, which lost 3 bases and 1 base, there was a span of 16 bases. This CDR3 spans 17 amino acids. In this sample, this clonotype turned up many times. Amplified TCR beta CDR3 regions were obtained using RNA transcripts as template. First-round RT-PCR used HTBI primers; second-round multiplex PCR followed. TCRdb re-called the multiplex PCR reads through MiXCR, storing one row per CDR3 protein. The table shows almost 400,000 distinct CDR3 sequences, with around 20% occurring only once. Additional autoimmune diseases, uncontrolled infections, pregnancy or lactation disqualified patients. The PBMCs had their origin in 8.5 to 10 ml of fresh peripheral blood.

The sequencing sample was made of peripheral blood. This chain links TRBV28 with TRBJ1-5; D is possibly TRBD1 (5 bases). This receptor was obtained from a woman under 30 with Graves' ophthalmopathy. The CDR3 DNA follows: TGTGCCAGCAGTTTCCCAGGGCGGGGAGGAAGCAATCAGCCCCAGCATTTT. It codes for CASSFPGRGGSNQPQHF.